Presented here are 18 T cell receptor beta chains from one specimen sequenced in a study of vaccination and CD4 T cells after COVID-19. Antigens of these TCRs are unknown. Stated treatment: roughly 10-day PBMC culture with coronavirus spike peptide pools or control peptides (ViraFEST assay). An Oncomine TCR Beta short-read assay was used to sequence the DNA from cultured CD4+ T cells. TCRdb ran MiXCR on the PCR reads and lists one entry per CDR3 protein. Of under 6,000 distinct CDR3 sequences listed, 35% to 50% are singletons. The sequenced sample was CD4+ T cells from blood, cultured in vitro. These receptor sequences come from a human donor who had recovered from COVID-19.

The genes are TRBV27 and TRBJ2-5; D unresolved. V was shortened by 3 bases and J by 6 bases, with 11 bases between the two germline ends. CDR3 length: 13 residues. The germline V gene encodes CDR1 MNHEY and CDR2 SMNVEV (reference sequence). The chain's CDR3 is CASSFVGRKTQYF. The CDR3 coding sequence is TGTGCCAGCAGTTTTGTGGGTAGGAAGACCCAGTACTTC.

The chain is built from TRBV7-2 and TRBJ2-3, with TRBD2 identical over 13 bases. CDR3 length equals 18 residues. J was trimmed by 5 bases and V by 6 bases; bases with no gene match: 14. Germline CDR1 is SGHTA and CDR2 is FQGNSA. This CDR3 reads CASSQYGLAGEYRDTQYF. The CDR3 coding sequence is TGTGCCAGCAGTCAGTATGGACTAGCGGGAGAATATAGAGATACGCAGTATTTT. Full variable domain (outside the CDR3, taken from reference TRBV7-2 and TRBJ2-3): GAGVSQSPSNKVTEKGKDVELRCDPISGHTALYWYRQSLGQGLEFLIYFQGNSAPDKSGLPSDRFSAERTGGSVSTLTIQRTQQEDSAVYLCASSQYGLAGEYRDTQYFGPGTRLTVL.

The V and J genes are TRBV2 and TRBJ1-1; D unclear. Trimming stripped 6 bases from V and 1 base from J, with 9 bases between. CDR1 and CDR2 from the germline V gene are SNHLY and FYNNEI. The CDR3 is made up of 13 amino acids. The chain's CDR3 is CASSGNGNTEAFF. CDR3 DNA sequence: TGTGCCAGCAGCGGAAACGGGAACACTGAAGCTTTCTTT.

This sequence joins TRBV6-5 and TRBJ2-5, with D possibly being TRBD1 (6 bases). Trimming took 0 bases from V and 3 from J, leaving 17 bases between them. The CDR3 runs to 17 residues. Germline V gene data show CDR1 as MNHEY and CDR2 as SVGAGI. CDR3 residues: CASSYSSLTGDKETQYF. CDR3 in DNA: TGTGCCAGCAGTTACTCGAGCTTGACAGGAGATAAAGAGACCCAGTACTTC.

This clonotype has just a few counts. The J gene is TRBJ1-2, the V gene TRBV19, with 7 nucleotides matching TRBD1. Germline V gene sequence: CDR1 LNHDA, CDR2 SQIVND (reference sequence). The V and J ends lost 3 bases and 9 bases, in that order; junction bases with no gene match: 7. The CDR3 loop spans 13 amino acids. The CDR3 nucleotides are TGTGCCAGTAGTATCGGGACAGTCCCTAGCTACACCTTC. This sequence encodes CASSIGTVPSYTF.

This chain joins TRBV20-1 and TRBJ2-4; maybe TRBD2 (5 bases). The CDR3 is made up of 13 amino acids. CDR1 DFQATT and CDR2 SNEGSKA come from the germline V gene (reference sequence). Trimming took 0 bases from V and 9 from J, leaving 12 bases between them. CDR3: CSARDPGLSIQYF. CDR3 coding DNA: TGCAGTGCTAGAGATCCGGGGTTGAGCATTCAGTACTTC.

The sample holds a few counts of this clonotype. The CDR3 sequence: CSAQQGQGIGELFF. The CDR3 DNA sequence: TGCAGCGCTCAACAGGGACAGGGGATCGGGGAGCTGTTTTTT. The rearrangement uses TRBV29-1 and TRBJ2-2; 10 bases fit TRBD1. CDR1 and CDR2 from the germline V gene are SQVTM and ANQGSEA. V trimming: 7 bases; J trimming: 7 bases; junction bases outside the gene matches: 9. The CDR3 sequence is 14 residues long.

This clonotype has just a few counts. The chain couples TRBV7-3 to TRBJ1-2; 10 nucleotides align to TRBD1. The CDR3 runs to 14 residues. V gave up 5 bases and J gave up 8 bases; unmatched junction bases: 8. CDR1 and CDR2 (germline): SGHTA, FQGTGA. CDR3 region: CASSPSGTGVGYTF. In DNA, the CDR3 is TGTGCCAGCAGCCCATCCGGGACAGGGGTCGGCTACACCTTC.

V and J are TRBV2 and TRBJ2-3; tentatively, D is TRBD1 or TRBD2 (5 bases each). The V gene lost 0 bases and the J gene lost 4 bases, with 17 bases spanning the gap. The CDR3 totals 17 residues. CDR1 and CDR2 (germline): SNHLY, FYNNEI. DNA of the CDR3: TGTGCCAGCAGTGAAGCGCTTACGGGGCGAGGCGCAGATACGCAGTATTTT. Encoded protein: CASSEALTGRGADTQYF.

The J gene is TRBJ1-3, the V gene TRBV29-1; D remains ambiguous. The CDR3 contains 13 residues. V was clipped by 7 bases and J by 4 bases, with 14 bases between them. Per germline, CDR1 SQVTM and CDR2 ANQGSEA. CDR3 sequence (DNA): TGCAGCGGTACAAAACTAGGGGGAAACACCATATATTTT. As protein: CSGTKLGGNTIYF.

The CDR3 DNA follows: TGCGCCAGCAGCCAAGATCGGTTAACACCGGGGTTCTCTGGAAACACCATATATTTT. It codes for CASSQDRLTPGFSGNTIYF. V gene TRBV4-1 combines with J gene TRBJ1-3; D remains unclear. The germline gives CDR1 MGHRA, CDR2 YSYEKL. The V end was cut by 0 bases, the J end by 0 bases, with 18 bases between. The CDR3 totals 19 residues.

Within the sample, this clonotype is large. The J gene is TRBJ2-2, the V gene TRBV7-8, with D unclear. V was trimmed by 6 bases and J by 7 bases, leaving 9 bases between them. The CDR3 runs to 12 residues. The germline CDR1 and CDR2 sequences are SGHVS and FQNEAQ. In nucleotides, the CDR3 is TGTGCCAGCAGATGGCTCGGCGGGGAGCTGTTTTTT. It translates to CASRWLGGELFF.

V gene TRBV7-9 combines with J gene TRBJ2-7; D unclear. V gave up 0 bases and J gave up 7 bases, with 7 bases separating them. Germline-derived CDR1 and CDR2 are SEHNR and FQNEAQ (reference sequence). The CDR3 contains 12 residues. CDR3 coding DNA: TGTGCCAGCAGCTTAGCATGGGGAGAGCAGTACTTC. Translation gives CASSLAWGEQYF.

In this sample, this clonotype turned up a few times. The chain carries TRBV7-2 and TRBJ2-7; tentative D call: TRBD1 (6 bases). This CDR3 contains 15 residues. V gave up 2 bases and J gave up 2 bases, with 13 bases separating them. Germline V CDR1 and CDR2: SGHTA, FQGNSA. Here the CDR3 DNA reads TGTGCCAGCAGCTTACTACAGGGTCTACCCTACGAGCAGTACTTC. Protein sequence: CASSLLQGLPYEQYF.

This clonotype showed up just a few times. V gene TRBV20-1 combines with J gene TRBJ1-1; D remains ambiguous. CDR1 and CDR2 (germline): DFQATT, SNEGSKA (reference sequence). The CDR3 covers 13 residues. The germline V and J ends were trimmed by 5 bases and 4 bases, with 14 bases remaining between them. In nucleotides, the CDR3 is TGCAGTGCTTCAATAGCGGCAGGCACTGAAGCTTTCTTT. It yields the protein CSASIAAGTEAFF.

This clonotype showed up just a few times. The CDR3: CASSVQRNTEAFF. The CDR3 nucleotides are TGTGCCAGTAGCGTACAGAGGAACACTGAAGCTTTCTTT. J is TRBJ1-1 and V is TRBV19; D uncertain. Germline V gene data show CDR1 as LNHDA and CDR2 as SQIVND (reference sequence). V lost 6 bases and J 1 base, leaving 9 bases between the germline ends. The CDR3 loop spans 13 amino acids. The whole variable domain, filled in from reference TRBV19 and TRBJ1-1, reads DGGITQSPKYLFRKEGQNVTLSCEQNLNHDAMYWYRQDPGQGLRLIYYSQIVNDFQKGDIAEGYSVSREKKESFPLTVTSAQKNPTAFYLCASSVQRNTEAFFGQGTRLTVV.

This chain links TRBV7-2 with TRBJ2-3; TRBD2 agrees at 7 bases. Germline V lookup: CDR1 SGHTA, CDR2 FQGNSA. The CDR3 totals 16 residues. Germline trimming cut 0 bases from V and 2 bases from J; bases unmatched to any gene: 5. CDR3 region: CASSLALAALTDTQYF. DNA for the CDR3: TGTGCCAGCAGCTTAGCGCTAGCGGCCCTCACAGATACGCAGTATTTT.

J is TRBJ1-1 and V is TRBV6-5; TRBD1 agrees at 7 bases. With V trimmed by 3 bases and J by 4 bases, 8 bases remained unmatched. Germline lookup yields CDR1 MNHEY and CDR2 SVGAGI. This CDR3 has 15 residues. CDR3 in amino acids: CASSYKGGPGTEAFF. The DNA of the CDR3 is TGTGCCAGCAGTTATAAAGGGGGCCCTGGCACTGAAGCTTTCTTT.